This entry lists 5 T cell receptor beta chains sequenced from one sample in a study of shared clonotypes between healthy human individuals. TCRdb's copy holds only in-frame clones and misses some; the assay was immunoSEQ multiplex PCR. The sample has about 2 million clones; about 95% are singletons. Naive CD8 cells were CD45RO-negative, positively selected for CCR7, excluding terminally differentiated effector memory CD45RA+ cells. The sample taken for sequencing was naive CD8+ T cells sorted from blood. The receptors here all came from a man between 18 and 35 years old in good health.

The rearrangement joins TRBV7-6 to TRBJ1-1; D is perhaps TRBD1 (5 bases). V was pared by 5 bases and J by 2 bases, with 15 bases between. The CDR3 runs 15 residues. The V gene's germline CDR1 is SGHVS and CDR2 FNYEAQ. The CDR3 DNA reads TGTGCCAGCAGCGGACGTCAGGGAATAAACACTGAAGCTTTCTTT. It translates to CASSGRQGINTEAFF.

Remarks on this clone: The sample contains more than one DNA sequence encoding this CDR3. CDR3 sequence reads: CASSIGPHYEQYF. CDR3 DNA: TGTGCCAGTAGTATCGGGCCCCACTACGAGCAGTACTTC. The rearrangement joins TRBV19 to TRBJ2-7; D not resolved. This CDR3 is 13 amino acids long. Germline V lookup: CDR1 LNHDA, CDR2 SQIVND (reference sequence). Deletions cut 3 bases from V and 3 bases from J, with 9 bases between.

This rearrangement joins TRBV19 to TRBJ1-2; TRBD1 is a possible D gene (5 bases). This CDR3 contains 14 residues. Trimming removed 3 bases at V and 8 bases at J, with 16 bases between. CDR1 and CDR2 from the germline V gene are LNHDA and SQIVND (reference sequence). The CDR3 is CASSMGLTLGGYTF. In DNA, the CDR3 is TGTGCCAGTAGTATGGGACTGACCCTAGGCGGCTACACCTTC.

The chain recombines TRBV14 with TRBJ2-1; perhaps TRBD2 as D (6 bases). The CDR3 length is 13 residues. Germline V gives CDR1 SGHDN, CDR2 FVKESK. The V and J ends lost 3 bases and 10 bases respectively, with 13 bases between them. The CDR3 spells CASSQGLWNEQFF. In DNA form, the CDR3 reads TGTGCCAGCAGCCAGGGACTCTGGAACGAGCAGTTCTTC.

CDR3 nucleotide sequence: TGTGCCAGCAGCTTGGCGCCGGGACTAGCGAGAATGGAAGATACGCAGTATTTT. It codes for CASSLAPGLARMEDTQYF. The chain links TRBV5-6 to TRBJ2-3, with 10 nucleotides matching TRBD2. CDR1 SGHDT and CDR2 YYEEEE come from the germline V gene. Trimming removed 0 bases from V and 5 bases from J; junction bases left unmatched: 12. This CDR3 contains 18 residues.